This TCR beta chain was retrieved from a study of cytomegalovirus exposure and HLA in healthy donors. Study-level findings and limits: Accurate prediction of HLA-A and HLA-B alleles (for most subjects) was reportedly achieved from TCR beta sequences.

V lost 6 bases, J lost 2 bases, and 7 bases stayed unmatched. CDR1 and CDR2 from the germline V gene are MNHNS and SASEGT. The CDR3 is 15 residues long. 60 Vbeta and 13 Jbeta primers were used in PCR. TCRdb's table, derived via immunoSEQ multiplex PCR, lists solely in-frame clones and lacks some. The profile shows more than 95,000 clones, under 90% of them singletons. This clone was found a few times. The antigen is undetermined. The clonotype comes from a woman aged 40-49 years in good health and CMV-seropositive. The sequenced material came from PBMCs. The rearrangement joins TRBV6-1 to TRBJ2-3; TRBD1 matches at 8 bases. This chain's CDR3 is CASRVMTGATDTQYF. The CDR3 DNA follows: TGTGCCAGCAGGGTTATGACAGGGGCCACAGATACGCAGTATTTT.